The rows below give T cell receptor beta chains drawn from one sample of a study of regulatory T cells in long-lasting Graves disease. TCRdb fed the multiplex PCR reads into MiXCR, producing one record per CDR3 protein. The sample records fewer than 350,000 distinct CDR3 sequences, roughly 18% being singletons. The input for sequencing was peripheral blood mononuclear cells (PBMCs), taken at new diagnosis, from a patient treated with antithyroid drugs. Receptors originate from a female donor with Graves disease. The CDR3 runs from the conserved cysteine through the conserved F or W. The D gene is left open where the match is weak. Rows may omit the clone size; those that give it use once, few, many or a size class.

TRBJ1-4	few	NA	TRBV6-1	CASSPNREGEKLFF	TGTGCCAGCAGTCCGAACAGGGAGGGAGAAAAACTGTTTTTT
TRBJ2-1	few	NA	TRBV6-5	CASSYGTPSSYNEQFF	TGTGCCAGCAGTTACGGAACCCCTAGCTCCTACAATGAGCAGTTCTTC
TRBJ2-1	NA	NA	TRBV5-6	CASSLLFAIPQFF	TGTGCCAGCAGCTTGCTGTTCGCTATTCCCCAGTTCTTC
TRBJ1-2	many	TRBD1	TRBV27	CASSIAAGGLRYGYTF	TGTGCCAGCAGTATCGCCGCAGGGGGTCTGCGTTATGGCTACACCTTC
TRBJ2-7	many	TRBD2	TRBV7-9	CASSLAGTSGTPQHEQYF	TGTGCCAGCAGCTTAGCCGGGACTAGCGGGACCCCACAACACGAGCAGTACTTC
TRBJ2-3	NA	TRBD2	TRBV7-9	CASSFRTSGLNF	TGTGCCAGCAGCTTCCGAACTAGCGGGTTGAATTTT
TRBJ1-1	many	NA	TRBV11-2	CASSLATGRPSEAFF	TGTGCCAGCAGCTTAGCCACGGGACGCCCGTCTGAAGCTTTCTTT
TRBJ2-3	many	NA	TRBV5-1	CASSSGATTDTQYF	TGCGCCAGCAGCAGTGGAGCCACGACAGATACGCAGTATTTT
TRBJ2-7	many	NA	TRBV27	CASSLGTPYEQYF	TGTGCCAGCAGTTTGGGGACCCCCTACGAGCAGTACTTC
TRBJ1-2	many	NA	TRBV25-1	CASSVGVAYGYTF	TGTGCCAGCAGTGTCGGGGTGGCCTATGGCTACACCTTC
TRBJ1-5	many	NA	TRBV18	CASSPLRGRQPQHF	TGTGCCAGCTCACCACTCAGGGGTCGCCAGCCCCAGCATTTT
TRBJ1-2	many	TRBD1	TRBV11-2	CASSPGGDDRNYGYTF	TGTGCCAGCAGCCCAGGGGGGGACGACAGAAACTATGGCTACACCTTC
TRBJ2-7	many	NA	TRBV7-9	CASSRPGGPHEQYF	TGTGCCAGCAGCCGCCCCGGGGGGCCCCACGAGCAGTACTTC
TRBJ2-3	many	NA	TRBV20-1	CSARDSSGSTDTQYF	TGCAGTGCTAGAGATTCGAGCGGGAGCACAGATACGCAGTATTTT
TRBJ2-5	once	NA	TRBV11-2	CASSLSSPTWETQYF	TGTGCCAGCAGCTTATCCTCACCAACCTGGGAGACTCAGTACTTC
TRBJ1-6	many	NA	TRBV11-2	CASTQAGNSPLHF	TGTGCCAGCACGCAGGCTGGGAATTCACCCCTCCACTTT
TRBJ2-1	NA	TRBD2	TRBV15	CATNRDLGLGNEQFF	TGTGCCACCAACAGAGATCTGGGACTAGGGAATGAGCAGTTCTTC
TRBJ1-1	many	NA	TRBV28	CASSFDGKDEAFF	TGTGCCAGCAGTTTTGACGGAAAGGATGAAGCTTTCTTT
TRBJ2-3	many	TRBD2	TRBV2	CASRAGLSYGDTQYF	TGTGCCAGCAGGGCGGGACTATCCTACGGAGATACGCAGTATTTT
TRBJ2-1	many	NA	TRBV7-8	CASRTPTGRRFNEQFF	TGTGCCAGCAGGACGCCGACAGGGAGGCGGTTCAATGAGCAGTTCTTC
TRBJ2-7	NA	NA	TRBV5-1	CASSLVGSAYEQYF	TGCGCCAGCAGCTTGGTTGGCAGCGCCTACGAGCAGTACTTC
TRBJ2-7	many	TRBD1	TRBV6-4	CARRTGGYEQYF	TGTGCCAGAAGGACAGGGGGCTACGAGCAGTACTTC
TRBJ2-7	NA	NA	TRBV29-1	CSVIGATTTYEQYF	TGCAGCGTTATAGGGGCTACCACAACTTACGAGCAGTACTTC
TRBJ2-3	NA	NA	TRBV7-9	CASRNRDRALGDTQYF	TGTGCCAGCAGAAACCGGGACCGCGCGTTGGGAGATACGCAGTATTTT
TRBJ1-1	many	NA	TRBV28	CASSLRETEAFF	TGTGCCAGCAGTTTACGAGAGACAGAAGCTTTCTTT
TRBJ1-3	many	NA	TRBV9	CASTPDGNTIYF	TGTGCCAGCACCCCTGATGGAAACACCATATATTTT
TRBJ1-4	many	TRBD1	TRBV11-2	CASSFHGTGPSNEKLFF	TGTGCCAGCAGTTTCCACGGGACAGGGCCGTCTAATGAAAAACTGTTTTTT
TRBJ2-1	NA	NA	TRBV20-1	CSARDPGGRGGEQFF	TGCAGTGCTAGAGATCCGGGCGGGCGTGGGGGAGAGCAGTTCTTC
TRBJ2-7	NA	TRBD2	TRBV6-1	CASGLAVGYEQYF	TGTGCCAGTGGACTAGCGGTCGGCTACGAGCAGTACTTC
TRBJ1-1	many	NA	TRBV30	CAWKAQGTPREAFF	TGTGCCTGGAAGGCCCAGGGGACGCCCCGTGAAGCTTTCTTT
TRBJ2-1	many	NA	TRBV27	CASSLGLSGVISSYNEQFF	TGTGCCAGCAGTTTAGGGTTGTCGGGCGTTATTAGCTCCTACAATGAGCAGTTCTTC
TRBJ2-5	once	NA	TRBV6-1	CASRRGAGETQYF	TGTGCCAGCAGGAGGGGGGCCGGGGAGACCCAGTACTTC
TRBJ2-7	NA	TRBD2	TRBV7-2	CASRPSGGVTYEQYF	TGTGCCAGCAGACCGTCGGGGGGGGTGACCTACGAGCAGTACTTC
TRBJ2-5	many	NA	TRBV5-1	CASRLRERDTHGKTQYF	TGCGCCAGCCGTCTCCGGGAACGGGACACACATGGGAAGACCCAGTACTTC
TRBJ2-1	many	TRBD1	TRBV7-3	CASSFGTGGDNEQFF	TGTGCCAGCAGCTTCGGGACAGGGGGGGACAATGAGCAGTTCTTC
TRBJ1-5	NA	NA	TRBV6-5	CASSLRQNQPQHF	TGTGCCAGCAGTTTACGACAGAATCAGCCCCAGCATTTT
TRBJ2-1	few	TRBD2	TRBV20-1	CSASWGLADLSSYNEQFF	TGCAGTGCTAGTTGGGGACTAGCGGATCTAAGCTCCTACAATGAGCAGTTCTTC
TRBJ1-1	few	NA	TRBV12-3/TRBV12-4	CASSLGSFNEAFF	TGTGCCAGCAGTTTAGGGTCTTTCAATGAAGCTTTCTTT
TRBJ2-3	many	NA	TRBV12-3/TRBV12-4	CASSLKSGTDTQYF	TGTGCCAGCAGTCTCAAATCGGGGACAGATACGCAGTATTTT
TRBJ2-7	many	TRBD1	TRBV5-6	CASSFPGQGHEQYF	TGTGCCAGCAGCTTTCCTGGACAGGGCCACGAGCAGTACTTC
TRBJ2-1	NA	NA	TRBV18	CASSAFKDRDSYNEQFF	TGTGCCAGCTCAGCCTTTAAGGACCGCGACTCCTACAATGAGCAGTTCTTC
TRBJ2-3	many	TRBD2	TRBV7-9	CASSFTRESTDTQYF	TGTGCCAGCAGCTTTACGCGGGAGAGCACAGATACGCAGTATTTT
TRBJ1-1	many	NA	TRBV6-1	CASSEAMAMNTEAFF	TGTGCCAGCAGTGAAGCAATGGCGATGAACACTGAAGCTTTCTTT
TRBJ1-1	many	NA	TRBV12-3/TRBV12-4	CASKGLGTATEAFF	TGTGCCAGCAAAGGTTTAGGGACGGCCACCGAAGCTTTCTTT
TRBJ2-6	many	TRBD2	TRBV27	CASTSIRGLAVFSGANVLTF	TGTGCCAGCACTTCCATCAGAGGACTAGCGGTTTTCTCTGGGGCCAACGTCCTGACTTTC
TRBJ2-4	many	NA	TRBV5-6	CASSLEPYESKFF	TGTGCCAGCAGCTTGGAGCCCTACGAGAGCAAGTTCTTC
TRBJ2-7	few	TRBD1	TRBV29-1	CSARDRVHEQYF	TGCAGCGCAAGGGACAGGGTCCACGAGCAGTACTTC
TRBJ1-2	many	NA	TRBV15	CATSKGTANYGYTF	TGTGCCACCAGCAAGGGCACGGCTAACTATGGCTACACCTTC
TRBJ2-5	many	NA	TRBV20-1	CSASPAGGRQGETQYF	TGCAGTGCTAGTCCGGCGGGAGGACGACAGGGAGAGACCCAGTACTTC
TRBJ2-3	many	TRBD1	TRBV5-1	CASSPNQGAGDTQYF	TGCGCCAGCAGTCCCAATCAGGGGGCAGGAGATACGCAGTATTTT